This TCR beta chain was identified in a study of identical twins. Study results and caveats: Carriage of fewer insertions was seen in abundant cord blood beta clonotypes, whereas memory repertoires showed none.

Comment on this clonotype: The antigen is unknown.

One entry per CDR3 protein, called by TCRdb with MiXCR from the 5' RACE reads. The sample includes a few hundred thousand distinct CDR3 sequences, approximately 17% of them seen just once. The CDR3 is 12 residues long. In germline, CDR1 is MNHEY, CDR2 SVGEGT. The ends were cut back, 5 bases at V and 8 bases at J, with 9 bases in the middle. The sequence came from a man aged 50 or older in good health. The rearrangement uses TRBV6-2 or TRBV6-3 and TRBJ1-4, with unresolved D. Sequencing used naive T cells sorted from blood. The CDR3 reads CASSGRREKLFF. The CDR3 bases are TGTGCCAGCAGTGGGCGGAGGGAAAAACTGTTTTTT.